Following are 6 T cell receptor beta chains from one sample sequenced in a study of shared clonotypes between healthy human individuals. Using immunoSEQ multiplex PCR, the repertoire was profiled, and TCRdb retains in-frame clones only, with some absent. This table has more than 550,000 clones, 80% to 95% appearing once. The sequenced sample consisted of memory CD8+ T cells from PBMCs. The subset denotes: CD45RO+ cells pooled with CCR7-negative TemRA cells. The source is a man in his late teens or twenties in good health. Some clones in this sample may be carry-over from other donors' samples.

This chain uses TRBV7-6 with TRBJ2-5; the D gene is possibly TRBD2 (6 bases). This CDR3 has 15 residues. Germline CDR1 reads SGHVS; CDR2 reads FNYEAQ. V shed 0 bases and J shed 3 bases, with 11 bases lying between them. DNA of the CDR3: TGTGCCAGCAGCTTAGCGCAGGGAGGCGAAGAGACCCAGTACTTC. This gives the protein CASSLAQGGEETQYF.

The rearrangement uses TRBV9 and TRBJ1-1, with a possible D match to TRBD1 (6 bases). The CDR3 consists of 17 residues. Germline CDR1 SGDLS, CDR2 YYNGEE. Trimming took 1 base from V and 1 from J, leaving 17 bases between them. CDR3 protein: CASSVQPITGTNTEAFF. The CDR3 DNA is TGTGCCAGCAGCGTACAACCTATTACAGGGACGAACACTGAAGCTTTCTTT.

The chain combines TRBV28 with TRBJ2-5, with 8 bases matching TRBD2. The junction had 2 bases not matched to a gene; V was cut back by 0 bases and J by 2 bases. The CDR3 is made up of 15 amino acids. The germline gives CDR1 MDHEN, CDR2 SYDVKM. This CDR3 reads CASSLWTSAQETQYF. The CDR3 DNA is TGTGCCAGCAGTTTATGGACTAGCGCTCAAGAGACCCAGTACTTC.

The chain has TRBV5-1 and TRBJ2-2; 7 nucleotides agree with TRBD2. Germline-derived CDR1 and CDR2 are SGHRS and YFSETQ. V lost 0 bases and J lost 7; bases outside the gene matches: 9. The length of the CDR3 is 16 residues. CDR3 protein: CASSLARRESSGELFF. The CDR3 bases are TGCGCCAGCAGCTTGGCTCGGCGGGAGTCTAGCGGGGAGCTGTTTTTT.

The chain links TRBV5-1 to TRBJ2-3, with 10 bases identical to TRBD2. Trimming at V came to 1 base and at J to 6 bases, leaving 11 bases not matched to a gene. This CDR3 has 17 amino acids. Per the germline V gene, CDR1 is SGHRS and CDR2 is YFSETQ. The CDR3 spells CASSLRGLAGGGDTQYF. In DNA form, the CDR3 reads TGCGCCAGCAGCTTGCGGGGATTAGCGGGAGGAGGGGATACGCAGTATTTT.

The chain carries TRBV5-1 and TRBJ2-7; D is undetermined. This CDR3 is built from 12 residues. V lost 4 bases and J lost 7, with 12 bases in between. CDR1 is SGHRS and CDR2 is YFSETQ in the germline V gene. The CDR3, as DNA: TGCGCCAGCAGCCCTGGCTGGAGTGAGCAGTACTTC. Its protein product is CASSPGWSEQYF.